A selection of T cell receptor beta chains follows, all from one sample in a study of blood T cell repertoires in COVID-19. Sequencing used immunoSEQ multiplex PCR; TCRdb keeps in-frame clones, though not all of them. The repertoire has 220,000 or so clones, around nine tenths of them found once; the top ten carry 0.7% to 0.85%. Material: peripheral blood. The receptors come from a man in his 60s with COVID-19, enrolled during active disease. Each CDR3 is given with its conserved first and last residue. Fields, in order: V gene, D gene, clone size, J gene, CDR3 protein, CDR3 DNA. D genes are given only for firm matches. Clone size appears in some rows only: once, few, many, or a class for an expanded clone.

TRBV10-2	NA	NA	TRBJ1-1	CASSDPYSNTEAFF	TGCGCCAGCAGTGATCCCTACTCGAACACTGAAGCTTTCTTT
TRBV9	TRBD2	NA	TRBJ2-1	CASSVELAGIGDEQFF	TGTGCCAGCAGCGTAGAACTAGCGGGAATCGGCGATGAGCAGTTCTTC
TRBV27	TRBD1	NA	TRBJ1-1	CASSIRQGDTEAFF	TGTGCCAGCAGTATCCGACAGGGGGACACTGAAGCTTTCTTT
TRBV28	NA	NA	TRBJ2-4	CASGISGPRNIQYF	TGTGCCAGCGGAATCTCTGGGCCCAGAAACATTCAGTACTTC
TRBV28	NA	NA	TRBJ1-1	CASTAVEGSSEAFF	TGTGCCAGCACCGCCGTAGAGGGCTCGTCTGAAGCTTTCTTT
TRBV5-1	NA	NA	TRBJ2-7	CASSLDADYEQYF	TGCGCCAGCAGCTTGGACGCGGATTACGAGCAGTACTTC
TRBV3-1/TRBV3-2	NA	NA	TRBJ2-7	CASSLQGLTYEQYF	TGTGCCAGCAGCCTTCAGGGGCTTACCTACGAGCAGTACTTC
TRBV9	NA	NA	TRBJ1-4	CASSVLQGTNEKLFF	TGTGCCAGCAGCGTACTGCAGGGGACTAATGAAAAACTGTTTTTT
TRBV2	TRBD2	NA	TRBJ2-1	CASTATSVPGEQFF	TGTGCCAGCACCGCGACTAGCGTCCCGGGTGAGCAGTTCTTC
TRBV19	TRBD2	NA	TRBJ2-3	CASSGSGITTDTQYF	TGTGCCAGTAGTGGCAGCGGGATCACCACAGATACGCAGTATTTT
TRBV3-1/TRBV3-2	TRBD1	NA	TRBJ1-1	CASSQPSLRDRGLVNTEAFF	TGTGCCAGCAGCCAACCTTCGCTCCGGGACAGGGGGCTAGTGAACACTGAAGCTTTCTTT
TRBV10-1	TRBD2	NA	TRBJ2-2	CASSAIAGMSGELFF	TGCGCCAGCAGCGCAATAGCGGGAATGTCCGGGGAGCTGTTTTTT
TRBV11-2	NA	NA	TRBJ2-1	CASSESGQYNEQFF	TGTGCCAGCAGTGAAAGCGGACAGTACAATGAGCAGTTCTTC
TRBV7-9	TRBD1	NA	TRBJ1-2	CASSQPTGEANYGYTF	TGTGCCAGCAGCCAACCCACAGGGGAAGCTAACTATGGCTACACCTTC
TRBV3-1/TRBV3-2	NA	NA	TRBJ2-1	CASSPRGNNEQFF	TGTGCCAGCAGCCCTAGGGGGAACAATGAGCAGTTCTTC
TRBV20-1	NA	NA	TRBJ1-5	CSASRGSNQPQHF	TGCAGTGCTAGTCGGGGAAGCAATCAGCCCCAGCATTTT
TRBV19	TRBD1	NA	TRBJ1-2	CASSPPRQGYGYTF	TGTGCCAGTAGTCCCCCCCGACAGGGCTATGGCTACACCTTC
TRBV24-1	NA	NA	TRBJ1-1	CATSDTGYNTEAFF	TGTGCCACCAGTGATACAGGCTACAACACTGAAGCTTTCTTT
TRBV5-4	TRBD2	few	TRBJ2-1	CASSGLAVDNEQFF	TGTGCCAGCAGCGGACTAGCTGTAGACAATGAGCAGTTCTTC
TRBV3-1/TRBV3-2	NA	NA	TRBJ1-1	CASSQNGNTEAFF	TGTGCCAGCAGCCAAAACGGGAACACTGAAGCTTTCTTT
TRBV29-1	TRBD2	NA	TRBJ2-1	CSVVGSGSGFEQFF	TGCAGCGTTGTTGGTAGCGGGAGTGGATTTGAGCAGTTCTTC
TRBV27	TRBD1	NA	TRBJ2-5	CASSSGQGDQETQYF	TGTGCCAGCAGTTCGGGACAGGGGGACCAAGAGACCCAGTACTTC
TRBV4-1	NA	NA	TRBJ1-4	CASSGRRWSSTNEKLFF	TGCGCCAGCAGCGGAAGGAGGTGGAGTTCAACTAATGAAAAACTGTTTTTT
TRBV2	TRBD1	NA	TRBJ1-5	CASRGQGHQPQHF	TGTGCCAGCAGGGGACAGGGCCATCAGCCCCAGCATTTT
TRBV28	NA	NA	TRBJ1-6	CASTGLFNSPLHF	TGTGCCAGCACGGGACTGTTTAATTCACCCCTCCACTTT
TRBV28	NA	NA	TRBJ2-7	CASSLSRATEGSSYEQYF	TGTGCCAGCAGTTTATCGAGGGCCACTGAAGGCAGCTCCTACGAGCAGTACTTC
TRBV5-6	TRBD1	NA	TRBJ1-5	CASSWGQGSRNQPQHF	TGTGCCAGCAGCTGGGGACAGGGGAGTCGCAATCAGCCCCAGCATTTT
TRBV19	NA	NA	TRBJ1-1	CASSTNTGWNTEAFF	TGTGCCAGTAGTACCAACACAGGGTGGAACACTGAAGCTTTCTTT
TRBV18	TRBD2	NA	TRBJ2-5	CASSPTGLAGGAQETQYF	TGTGCCAGCTCACCAACCGGACTAGCGGGAGGCGCCCAAGAGACCCAGTACTTC
TRBV3-1/TRBV3-2	TRBD2	NA	TRBJ2-3	CASSQVLAGGTDTQYF	TGTGCCAGCAGCCAAGTCCTAGCGGGGGGCACAGATACGCAGTATTTT
TRBV5-1	TRBD2	NA	TRBJ2-1	CASSLGASGGQNEQFF	TGCGCCAGCAGCTTGGGGGCTAGCGGGGGTCAAAATGAGCAGTTCTTC
TRBV4-2	NA	NA	TRBJ1-5	CASSQDGGADSNQPQHF	TGTGCCAGCAGCCAAGATGGTGGGGCGGATAGCAATCAGCCCCAGCATTTT
TRBV7-2	TRBD2	NA	TRBJ2-2	CASSSTSGPNTGELFF	TGTGCCAGCAGCTCGACTAGCGGGCCCAACACCGGGGAGCTGTTTTTT
TRBV6-5	TRBD1	NA	TRBJ1-6	CASSSGQGMHNSPLHF	TGTGCCAGCAGTTCCGGACAGGGAATGCATAATTCACCCCTCCACTTT
TRBV28	TRBD1	NA	TRBJ2-7	CASSSSGTGGYEQYF	TGTGCCAGCAGTTCTTCCGGGACAGGGGGCTACGAGCAGTACTTC
TRBV6-5	TRBD1	NA	TRBJ1-2	CASSYRGRGYGYTF	TGTGCCAGCAGTTACAGGGGGCGCGGCTATGGCTACACCTTC
TRBV6-6	NA	few	TRBJ2-7	CASRRPEAYEQYF	TGTGCCAGCAGACGTCCAGAGGCCTACGAGCAGTACTTC
TRBV27	TRBD1	NA	TRBJ2-5	CASSSLGRQGRKTQYF	TGTGCCAGCAGTTCCCTGGGACGACAGGGTCGGAAGACCCAGTACTTC
TRBV30	NA	NA	TRBJ2-7	CAWSGARTQAYEQYF	TGTGCCTGGAGTGGGGCCCGGACACAGGCCTACGAGCAGTACTTC
TRBV7-9	TRBD1	few	TRBJ1-6	CASSSGTGGLGSPLHF	TGTGCCAGCAGCTCGGGGACAGGGGGCCTCGGGTCACCCCTCCACTTT
TRBV7-8	TRBD2	NA	TRBJ2-1	CASSSSGTRYNEQFF	TGTGCCAGCAGCTCCTCCGGGACTAGATACAATGAGCAGTTCTTC
TRBV13	NA	NA	TRBJ1-2	CASSYDRNYGYTF	TGTGCCAGCAGCTACGACAGGAACTATGGCTACACCTTC
TRBV30	TRBD1	NA	TRBJ1-2	CAWILGQGALGYTF	TGTGCCTGGATATTAGGACAGGGGGCGTTAGGCTACACCTTC
TRBV7-2	TRBD2	NA	TRBJ2-1	CASSTTSGGHNEQFF	TGTGCCAGCAGCACCACTAGCGGGGGTCACAATGAGCAGTTCTTC
TRBV4-1	TRBD2	NA	TRBJ2-2	CATWGGSPTGELFF	TGCGCCACCTGGGGGGGGTCCCCAACCGGGGAGCTGTTTTTT
TRBV2	NA	NA	TRBJ2-7	CASNKGLVSYEQYF	TGTGCCAGCAATAAGGGACTGGTCTCCTACGAGCAGTACTTC
TRBV5-8	NA	NA	TRBJ2-1	CASSLGAGQTFYEQFF	TGTGCCAGCAGCTTGGGTGCAGGACAGACATTTTATGAGCAGTTCTTC
TRBV3-1/TRBV3-2	TRBD2	NA	TRBJ2-1	CASSQDDGLAEYNEQFF	TGTGCCAGCAGCCAAGACGACGGACTAGCAGAGTACAATGAGCAGTTCTTC
TRBV5-6	TRBD1	NA	TRBJ1-6	CASNLPGTGNFWSPLHF	TGTGCCAGCAACCTACCCGGGACAGGGAACTTTTGGTCACCCCTCCACTTT